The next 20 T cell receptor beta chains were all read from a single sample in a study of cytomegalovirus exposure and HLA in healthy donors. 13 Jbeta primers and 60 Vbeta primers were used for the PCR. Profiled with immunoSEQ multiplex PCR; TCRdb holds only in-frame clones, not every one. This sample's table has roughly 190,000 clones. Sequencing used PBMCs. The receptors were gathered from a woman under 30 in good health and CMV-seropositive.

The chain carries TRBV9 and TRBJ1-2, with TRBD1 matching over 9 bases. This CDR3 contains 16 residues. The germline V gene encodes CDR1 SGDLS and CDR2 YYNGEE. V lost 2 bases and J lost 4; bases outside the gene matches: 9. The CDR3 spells CASSVLTGGGSYGYTF. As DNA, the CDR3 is TGTGCCAGCAGCGTCCTAACAGGGGGCGGTAGCTATGGCTACACCTTC.

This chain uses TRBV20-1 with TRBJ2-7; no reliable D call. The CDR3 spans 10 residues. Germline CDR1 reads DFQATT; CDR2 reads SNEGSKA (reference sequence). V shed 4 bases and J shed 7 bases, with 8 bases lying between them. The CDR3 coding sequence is TGCAGTGCTAAAGTCGGGGAGCAGTACTTC. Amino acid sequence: CSAKVGEQYF.

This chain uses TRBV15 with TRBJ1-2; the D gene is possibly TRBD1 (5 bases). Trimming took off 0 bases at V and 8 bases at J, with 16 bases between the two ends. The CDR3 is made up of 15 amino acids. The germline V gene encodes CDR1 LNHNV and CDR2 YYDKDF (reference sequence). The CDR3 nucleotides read TGTGCCACCAGCAGAGATGGCCAGGGCCAAAGGGGCTACACCTTC. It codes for CATSRDGQGQRGYTF.

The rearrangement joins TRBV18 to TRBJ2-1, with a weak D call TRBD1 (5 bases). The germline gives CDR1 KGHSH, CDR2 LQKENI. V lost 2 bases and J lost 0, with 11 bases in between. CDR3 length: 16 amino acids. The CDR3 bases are TGTGCCAGCTCACCATTGACAGCCGGCTCCTACAATGAGCAGTTCTTC. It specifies CASSPLTAGSYNEQFF.

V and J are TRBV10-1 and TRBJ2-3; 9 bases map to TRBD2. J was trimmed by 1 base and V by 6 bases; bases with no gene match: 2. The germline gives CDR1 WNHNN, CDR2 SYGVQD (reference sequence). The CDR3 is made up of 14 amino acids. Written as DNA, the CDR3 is TGCGCCAGCAGAGCGGGAGGCGGCACAGATACGCAGTATTTT. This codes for CASRAGGGTDTQYF.

The CDR3, as DNA: TGTGCCAGCAGCTTAGGCGCGGCAGATAATGAAAAACTGTTTTTT. This translates into CASSLGAADNEKLFF. The rearrangement uses TRBV11-2 and TRBJ1-4; D unresolved. The CDR3 length is 15 residues. The germline CDR1 and CDR2 sequences are SGHAT and FQNNGV. The ends were cut back, 1 base at V and 4 bases at J, with 10 bases in the middle.

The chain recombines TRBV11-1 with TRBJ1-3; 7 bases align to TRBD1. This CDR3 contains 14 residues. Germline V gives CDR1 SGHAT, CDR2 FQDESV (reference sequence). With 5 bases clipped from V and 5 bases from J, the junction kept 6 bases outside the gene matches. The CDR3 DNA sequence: TGTGCCAGCAGCCTGACAGGGAGAAGAAACACCATATATTTT. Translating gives CASSLTGRRNTIYF.

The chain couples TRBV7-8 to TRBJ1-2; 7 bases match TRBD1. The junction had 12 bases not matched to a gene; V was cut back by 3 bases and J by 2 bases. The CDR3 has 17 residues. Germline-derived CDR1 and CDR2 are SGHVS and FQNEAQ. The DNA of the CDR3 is TGTGCCAGCAGCTTCCTGAAAAGACAGGGTTTCAACTATGGCTACACCTTC. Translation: CASSFLKRQGFNYGYTF.

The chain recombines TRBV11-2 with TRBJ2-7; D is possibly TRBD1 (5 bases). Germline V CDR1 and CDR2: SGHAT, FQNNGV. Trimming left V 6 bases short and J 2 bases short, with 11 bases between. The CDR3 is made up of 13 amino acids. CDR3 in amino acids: CASRGRETYEQYF. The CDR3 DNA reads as TGTGCCAGCAGGGGCAGGGAAACCTACGAGCAGTACTTC.

CDR3 DNA: TGTGCCAGCAGCGAAAGGACTAGCGTCAACATTCAGTACTTC. It codes for CASSERTSVNIQYF. The chain couples TRBV13 to TRBJ2-4; TRBD2 agrees at 9 bases. The CDR3 covers 14 residues. The junction had 6 bases not matched to a gene; V was cut back by 5 bases and J by 7 bases. Germline V CDR1 and CDR2: PRHDT, FYEKMQ (reference sequence).

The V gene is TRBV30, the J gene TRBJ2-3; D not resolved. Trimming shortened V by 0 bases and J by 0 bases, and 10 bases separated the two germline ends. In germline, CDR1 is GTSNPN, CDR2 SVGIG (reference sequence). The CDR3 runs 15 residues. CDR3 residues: CAWSVSLSSTDTQYF. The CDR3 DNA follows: TGTGCCTGGAGTGTGTCCCTCTCTAGCACAGATACGCAGTATTTT.

The CDR3 DNA follows: TGTGCCAGTAGTATGGGAGGGACTAGGGGGACCCAGTACTTC. It codes for CASSMGGTRGTQYF. V gene TRBV19 combines with J gene TRBJ2-5, with TRBD2 matching over 8 bases. This CDR3 is 14 amino acids long. Trimming removed 3 bases from V and 7 bases from J; junction bases left unmatched: 7. In germline, CDR1 is LNHDA, CDR2 SQIVND (reference sequence).

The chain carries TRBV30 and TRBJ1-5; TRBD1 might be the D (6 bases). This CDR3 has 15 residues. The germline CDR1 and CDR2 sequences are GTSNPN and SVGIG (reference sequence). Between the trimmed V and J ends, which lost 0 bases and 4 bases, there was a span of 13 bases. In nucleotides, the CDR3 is TGTGCCTGGAGTGTACCAGGGGCATGGAATCAGCCCCAGCATTTT. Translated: CAWSVPGAWNQPQHF.

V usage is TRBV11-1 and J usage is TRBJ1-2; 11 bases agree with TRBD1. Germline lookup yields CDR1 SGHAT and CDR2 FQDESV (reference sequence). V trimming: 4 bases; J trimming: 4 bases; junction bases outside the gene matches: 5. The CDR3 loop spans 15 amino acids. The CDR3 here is CASSSLGQGGYGYTF. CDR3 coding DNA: TGTGCCAGCAGCTCTCTGGGACAGGGGGGCTATGGCTACACCTTC.

The CDR3 coding sequence is TGTGCCAGCAGCCCCCTGAGGGAGCGCTCACCCCTCCACTTT. Translated, it gives CASSPLRERSPLHF. The chain joins TRBV6-5 to TRBJ1-6; D unresolved. The CDR3 runs to 14 residues. V gave up 6 bases and J gave up 10 bases, with 16 bases separating them. Germline-derived CDR1 and CDR2 are MNHEY and SVGAGI.

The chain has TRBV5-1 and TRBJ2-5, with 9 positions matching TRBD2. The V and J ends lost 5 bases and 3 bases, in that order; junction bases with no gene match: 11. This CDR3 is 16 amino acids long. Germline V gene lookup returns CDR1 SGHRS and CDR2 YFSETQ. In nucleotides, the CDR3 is TGCGCCAGCAGAACCTATGCGGGAGGGCCAGAAGAGACCCAGTACTTC. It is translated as CASRTYAGGPEETQYF.

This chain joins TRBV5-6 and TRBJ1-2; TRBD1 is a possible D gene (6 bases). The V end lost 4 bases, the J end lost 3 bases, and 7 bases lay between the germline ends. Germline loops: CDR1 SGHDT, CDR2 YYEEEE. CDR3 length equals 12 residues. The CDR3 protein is CASSPGDYGYTF. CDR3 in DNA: TGTGCCAGCAGCCCAGGGGACTATGGCTACACCTTC.

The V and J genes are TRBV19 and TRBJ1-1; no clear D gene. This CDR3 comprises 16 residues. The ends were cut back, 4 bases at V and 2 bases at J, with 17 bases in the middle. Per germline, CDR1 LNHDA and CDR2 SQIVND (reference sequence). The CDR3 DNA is TGTGCCAGTAGTAACGGGAGAAAGGTCGGAAACACTGAAGCTTTCTTT. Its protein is CASSNGRKVGNTEAFF.

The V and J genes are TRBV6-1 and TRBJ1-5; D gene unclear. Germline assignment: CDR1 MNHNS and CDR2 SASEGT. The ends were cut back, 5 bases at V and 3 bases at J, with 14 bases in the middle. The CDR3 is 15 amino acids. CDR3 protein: CASSRGSLDNQPQHF. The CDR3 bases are TGTGCCAGCAGTAGAGGGAGCTTGGACAATCAGCCCCAGCATTTT.

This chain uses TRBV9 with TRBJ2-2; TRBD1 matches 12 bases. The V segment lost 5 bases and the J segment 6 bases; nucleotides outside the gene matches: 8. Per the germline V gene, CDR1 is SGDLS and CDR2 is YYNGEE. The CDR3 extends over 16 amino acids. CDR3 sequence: CASRPTGQGAPGELFF. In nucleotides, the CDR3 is TGTGCCAGCAGACCGACGGGACAGGGGGCTCCCGGGGAGCTGTTTTTT.